These T cell receptor beta chains were read from a single sample in a study of shared clonotypes between healthy human individuals. Measured with immunoSEQ multiplex PCR; TCRdb has only the in-frame clones, and not every one. This sample has roughly 1,600,000 clones; around 98.5% occur once, and the top ten carry 0.3% to 0.45%. The source material was naive CD4+ T cells sorted from blood. The receptors were sampled from a man aged 25-45 years in good health. Each CDR3 is given with its conserved first and last residue. D genes are given only for firm matches. Part of the rows lack a size; the others show once, few, many or a class for expanded clones.

TRBD2,TRBJ2-3,NA,TRBV9,21,CASSVASNRLRAGGPTDTQYF,TGTGCCAGCAGCGTAGCGTCCAACCGTTTGAGGGCGGGAGGGCCCACAGATACGCAGTATTTT
NA,TRBJ2-7,NA,TRBV5-4,15,CASSSGTFSSYEQYF,TGTGCCAGCAGCTCAGGGACTTTCAGCTCCTACGAGCAGTACTTC
TRBD2,TRBJ2-1,NA,TRBV7-3,16,CASSQRSGSSYNEQFF,TGTGCCAGCAGCCAAAGAAGCGGGAGCTCCTACAATGAGCAGTTCTTC
NA,TRBJ1-2,NA,TRBV15,14,CATSRDPEIYGYTF,TGTGCCACCAGCAGAGATCCGGAGATTTATGGCTACACCTTC
NA,TRBJ2-3,NA,TRBV5-1,15,CASSPTLPSTDTQYF,TGCGCCAGCAGCCCTACCCTCCCTAGCACAGATACGCAGTATTTT
NA,TRBJ2-1,NA,TRBV7-2,15,CASSLSSHFGNEQFF,TGTGCCAGCAGCTTATCCTCGCACTTCGGAAATGAGCAGTTCTTC
NA,TRBJ1-4,NA,TRBV2,12,CASREQGGYLFF,TGTGCCAGCAGGGAACAGGGAGGGTATCTGTTTTTT
NA,TRBJ2-5,NA,TRBV5-1,15,CASSLFSGDQETQYF,TGCGCCAGCAGCTTGTTCTCGGGGGACCAAGAGACCCAGTACTTC
NA,TRBJ2-5,NA,TRBV9,14,CASSVEGGQETQYF,TGTGCCAGCAGCGTAGAAGGGGGCCAAGAGACCCAGTACTTC
NA,TRBJ2-7,NA,TRBV5-5,15,CASSYYGTTHYEQYF,TGTGCCAGCAGCTACTACGGGACAACTCACTACGAGCAGTACTTC
NA,TRBJ2-5,NA,TRBV18,15,CASSPPVGYQETQYF,TGTGCCAGCTCACCACCCGTGGGGTACCAAGAGACCCAGTACTTC
TRBD1,TRBJ1-5,NA,TRBV11-2,15,CASSLGQNSNQPQHF,TGTGCCAGCAGCTTGGGACAGAATAGCAATCAGCCCCAGCATTTT
NA,TRBJ2-1,NA,TRBV18,14,CASSPMSGYNEQFF,TGTGCCAGCTCACCAATGAGCGGTTACAATGAGCAGTTCTTC
NA,TRBJ2-3,NA,TRBV5-1,16,CASSLGQLQSTDTQYF,TGCGCCAGCAGTTTAGGCCAGCTCCAATCCACAGATACGCAGTATTTT
NA,TRBJ2-2,NA,TRBV9,15,CASSVGPGSTGELFF,TGTGCCAGCAGCGTAGGCCCGGGAAGCACCGGGGAGCTGTTTTTT
TRBD1,TRBJ2-5,NA,TRBV10-3,12,CATGTGVETQYF,TGTGCCACCGGGACAGGGGTAGAGACCCAGTACTTC
TRBD2,TRBJ2-3,NA,TRBV29-1,13,CSVAGLVTDTQYF,TGCAGCGTTGCGGGACTAGTCACAGATACGCAGTATTTT
NA,TRBJ2-7,NA,TRBV6-5,15,CASRGYSGGSYEQYF,TGTGCCAGCAGGGGGTACAGTGGCGGATCCTACGAGCAGTACTTC
NA,TRBJ2-1,NA,TRBV25-1,16,CASSDPQQSTDNEQFF,TGTGCCAGCAGTGACCCACAGCAGAGCACTGACAATGAGCAGTTCTTC
NA,TRBJ2-7,NA,TRBV9,14,CASSVTDSPYEQYF,TGTGCCAGCAGCGTAACAGACAGCCCCTACGAGCAGTACTTC
NA,TRBJ2-1,NA,TRBV10-3,14,CAISESGGYNEQFF,TGTGCCATCAGTGAGTCGGGCGGATACAATGAGCAGTTCTTC
NA,TRBJ2-1,NA,TRBV29-1,16,CSVGRLGTTGTNEQFF,TGCAGCGTTGGCCGCCTGGGGACAACAGGGACCAATGAGCAGTTCTTC
TRBD2,TRBJ2-5,NA,TRBV18,16,CASSPDLAGGQETQYF,TGTGCCAGCTCCCCGGACCTAGCGGGAGGGCAGGAGACCCAGTACTTC
NA,TRBJ1-5,NA,TRBV10-2,16,CASSELGHNSNQPQHF,TGCGCCAGCAGTGAGTTGGGACACAATAGCAATCAGCCCCAGCATTTT
NA,TRBJ2-7,NA,TRBV9,15,CASSVRTDPFYEQYF,TGTGCCAGCAGCGTGCGGACTGATCCTTTCTACGAGCAGTACTTC
NA,TRBJ2-6,NA,TRBV4-2,16,CASSQDGSSGANVLTF,TGTGCCAGCAGCCAAGATGGTAGCTCTGGGGCCAACGTCCTGACTTTC
NA,TRBJ2-6,NA,TRBV19,14,CASSIGAGANVLTF,TGTGCCAGTAGTATAGGGGCTGGGGCCAACGTCCTGACTTTC
NA,TRBJ1-1,NA,TRBV6-5,14,CASSRQRMNTEAFF,TGTGCCAGCAGTCGACAGCGAATGAACACTGAAGCTTTCTTT
NA,TRBJ1-3,NA,TRBV7-2,13,CASSFGGGNTIYF,TGTGCCAGCAGCTTCGGGGGAGGAAACACCATATATTTT
NA,TRBJ1-1,NA,TRBV5-1,15,CASSPDPQGNTEAFF,TGCGCCAGCAGCCCCGACCCACAGGGCAACACTGAAGCTTTCTTT
TRBD2,TRBJ2-1,once,TRBV4-3,15,CASSGLAGNFNEQFF,TGCGCCAGTTCCGGACTAGCAGGAAATTTCAATGAGCAGTTCTTC
NA,TRBJ2-5,NA,TRBV10-1,12,CASSESLETQYF,TGCGCCAGCAGTGAGTCACTTGAGACCCAGTACTTC
NA,TRBJ1-2,NA,TRBV30,10,CAWSRVGYTF,TGTGCCTGGAGCAGGGTTGGCTACACCTTC